The 28 T cell receptor beta chains given below trace back to one sample, sequenced in a study of OX40 agonist ivuxolimab in advanced cancers. Data came from immunoSEQ multiplex PCR; TCRdb stores just in-frame clones and leaves some out. The data show approximately 64,000 clones, 75% to 85% seen once. Material: CD4+ or CD8+ T cells sorted from blood, obtained in a trial of the OX40 agonist ivuxolimab. Receptors were obtained from an adult with an advanced solid tumor such as melanoma, head and neck, liver or kidney cancer.

The rearrangement uses TRBV5-1 and TRBJ2-7, with 15 bases matching TRBD2. V gave up 4 bases and J gave up 2 bases; unmatched junction bases: 7. This CDR3 contains 17 residues. Germline V gene sequence: CDR1 SGHRS, CDR2 YFSETQ. CDR3 nucleotides: TGCGCCAGCAGCATCGGGACTAGCGGGGGGTTTACCTACGAGCAGTACTTC. Protein sequence: CASSIGTSGGFTYEQYF. Together with reference TRBV5-1 and TRBJ2-7, the CDR3 gives the full variable domain: KAGVTQTPRYLIKTRGQQVTLSCSPISGHRSVSWYQQTPGQGLQFLFEYFSETQRNKGNFPGRFSGRQFSNSRSEMNVSTLELGDSALYLCASSIGTSGGFTYEQYFGPGTRLTVT.

This chain links TRBV19 with TRBJ2-6; unclear D gene. CDR3 size: 15 residues. The germline V gene encodes CDR1 LNHDA and CDR2 SQIVND (reference sequence). V lost 4 bases to trimming and J lost 0 bases, with 7 bases between them. The CDR3 DNA sequence: TGTGCCAGTAGTACTTTCGTCTCTGGGGCCAACGTCCTGACTTTC. Amino acid sequence: CASSTFVSGANVLTF.

The chain is built from TRBV18 and TRBJ2-3; D call uncertain. This CDR3 has 15 amino acids. Trimming removed 2 bases at V and 0 bases at J, with 9 bases between. CDR1 is KGHSH and CDR2 is LQKENI in the germline V gene. CDR3 sequence reads: CASSPKTASTDTQYF. The CDR3, as DNA: TGTGCCAGCTCACCAAAAACCGCGAGCACAGATACGCAGTATTTT.

This rearrangement joins TRBV10-3 to TRBJ1-4; weak D call: TRBD1 (6 bases). The CDR3 contains 15 residues. V was trimmed by 0 bases and J by 7 bases, leaving 12 bases between them. CDR1 is ENHRY and CDR2 is SYGVKD in the germline V gene. The CDR3: CAISESRQDGEKLFF. DNA of the CDR3: TGTGCCATCAGTGAGTCTAGACAGGACGGTGAAAAACTGTTTTTT.

The chain carries TRBV9 and TRBJ2-2; D call uncertain. Looked up from germline, CDR1 is SGDLS and CDR2 is YYNGEE. V shed 0 bases and J shed 5 bases, with 8 bases lying between them. CDR3 size: 14 residues. CDR3 region: CASSVAIVTGELFF. CDR3 nucleotide sequence: TGTGCCAGCAGCGTAGCTATAGTGACCGGGGAGCTGTTTTTT. Full variable domain (missing parts from reference TRBV9 and TRBJ2-2): DSGVTQTPKHLITATGQRVTLRCSPRSGDLSVYWYQQSLDQGLQFLIQYYNGEERAKGNILERFSAQQFPDLHSELNLSSLELGDSALYFCASSVAIVTGELFFGEGSRLTVL.

The V and J genes are TRBV7-2 and TRBJ2-7; D gene unclear. Looked up from germline, CDR1 is SGHTA and CDR2 is FQGNSA. CDR3 length: 15 residues. The germline V and J ends were trimmed by 5 bases and 0 bases, with 14 bases remaining between them. The DNA of the CDR3 is TGTGCCAGCAGCCCCCGGCCTGAAGGCTCCTACGAGCAGTACTTC. It codes for CASSPRPEGSYEQYF. The full variable domain, rest sourced from reference TRBV7-2 and TRBJ2-7, is GAGVSQSPSNKVTEKGKDVELRCDPISGHTALYWYRQSLGQGLEFLIYFQGNSAPDKSGLPSDRFSAERTGGSVSTLTIQRTQQEDSAVYLCASSPRPEGSYEQYFGPGTRLTVT.

This chain connects TRBV2 to TRBJ2-6; D gene unclear. The CDR3 is 15 residues long. Per germline, CDR1 SNHLY and CDR2 FYNNEI. Trimming left V 5 bases short and J 1 base short, with 9 bases between. This chain's CDR3 is CASSLGGSGANVLTF. Written as DNA, the CDR3 is TGTGCCAGCAGTCTGGGTGGTTCTGGGGCCAACGTCCTGACTTTC.

The rearrangement uses TRBV30 and TRBJ1-6; no firm D call. This CDR3 has 16 residues. Trimming took 2 bases from V and 14 from J, leaving 25 bases between them. Per the germline V gene, CDR1 is GTSNPN and CDR2 is SVGIG (reference sequence). CDR3 protein: CAWSPPGPTLQPSLHF. The CDR3, as DNA: TGTGCCTGGAGTCCCCCAGGCCCCACCCTCCAACCATCCCTCCACTTT.

The J gene is TRBJ2-3, the V gene TRBV6-5; no clear D. The ends were cut back, 2 bases at V and 0 bases at J, with 12 bases in the middle. Germline CDR1 and CDR2: MNHEY and SVGAGI. This CDR3 spans 16 amino acids. CDR3: CASSYEWETSTDTQYF. CDR3 bases: TGTGCCAGCAGTTACGAATGGGAAACTAGCACAGATACGCAGTATTTT.

This chain links TRBV15 with TRBJ2-5; 10 bases match TRBD2. V gave up 1 base and J gave up 5 bases; unmatched junction bases: 7. The CDR3 loop spans 16 amino acids. The germline CDR1 and CDR2 sequences are LNHNV and YYDKDF (reference sequence). CDR3 residues: CATSRGALAGKETQYF. The CDR3 DNA is TGTGCCACCAGCAGAGGGGCACTAGCGGGAAAGGAGACCCAGTACTTC.

The chain joins TRBV11-1 to TRBJ2-3; D uncertain. CDR1 SGHAT and CDR2 FQDESV come from the germline V gene (reference sequence). The CDR3 sequence is 14 residues long. V lost 3 bases and J lost 2, with 9 bases in between. The CDR3 DNA follows: TGTGCCAGCAGCTTGATCAGGAACACAGATACGCAGTATTTT. Amino acid sequence: CASSLIRNTDTQYF. Looking up the rest from reference TRBV11-1 and TRBJ2-3 gives the full variable domain: EAEVAQSPRYKITEKSQAVAFWCDPISGHATLYWYRQILGQGPELLVQFQDESVVDDSQLPKDRFSAERLKGVDSTLKIQPAELGDSAMYLCASSLIRNTDTQYFGPGTRLTVL.

This chain joins TRBV5-1 and TRBJ2-5, with D perhaps matching TRBD1 (6 bases). The CDR3 is 15 residues long. CDR1 is SGHRS, CDR2 YFSETQ, per germline. V shed 5 bases and J shed 5 bases, with 19 bases lying between them. The DNA of the CDR3 is TGCGCCAGCAGACGAGAAGGGGGAGATGGCGAGACCCAGTACTTC. This codes for CASRREGGDGETQYF. Together with reference TRBV5-1 and TRBJ2-5, the CDR3 gives the full variable domain: KAGVTQTPRYLIKTRGQQVTLSCSPISGHRSVSWYQQTPGQGLQFLFEYFSETQRNKGNFPGRFSGRQFSNSRSEMNVSTLELGDSALYLCASRREGGDGETQYFGPGTRLLVL.

The chain couples TRBV5-4 to TRBJ1-2; D is ambiguous. V was pared by 0 bases and J by 6 bases, with 9 bases between. CDR3 length equals 13 residues. Germline V CDR1 and CDR2: SGHNT, YYREEE (reference sequence). CDR3 coding DNA: TGTGCCAGCAGCTTGGTCGCGGGGAATGGCTACACCTTC. Protein product: CASSLVAGNGYTF.

The chain combines TRBV7-8 with TRBJ2-3; 10 bases match TRBD1. The germline gives CDR1 SGHVS, CDR2 FQNEAQ. The ends lost 5 bases at V and 4 bases at J; junction bases unmatched: 9. The CDR3 is 16 residues long. The CDR3 reads CASSPTGTGVADTQYF. CDR3 bases: TGTGCCAGCAGCCCCACCGGGACAGGGGTAGCAGATACGCAGTATTTT.

The chain combines TRBV29-1 with TRBJ2-7; 7 bases are a match to TRBD1. Germline CDR1 SQVTM, CDR2 ANQGSEA. After removal of 6 bases from V and 0 bases from J, the junction contained 8 bases not matched to a gene. This CDR3 comprises 14 residues. The CDR3 spells CSVRQGGSSYEQYF. DNA of the CDR3: TGCAGCGTAAGGCAAGGGGGCAGCTCCTACGAGCAGTACTTC.

This clone was recorded a few times. The chain uses TRBV6-5 and TRBJ1-1; D is unresolved. The CDR3 length is 12 residues. V lost 11 bases and J lost 2, with 12 bases in between. The V gene's germline CDR1 is MNHEY and CDR2 SVGAGI. CDR3 DNA: TGTGCCTCCCGAGGGTCAAACACTGAAGCTTTCTTT. Its protein is CASRGSNTEAFF.

The V gene is TRBV4-2, the J gene TRBJ1-1; a weak D match, TRBD1 (5 bases). Germline CDR1 is LGHNA and CDR2 is YNFKEQ. The CDR3 consists of 14 residues. Trimming removed 3 bases at V and 4 bases at J, with 12 bases between. The CDR3 DNA follows: TGTGCCAGCAGCCAGGTCGGGGGGAGCACTGAAGCTTTCTTT. This encodes CASSQVGGSTEAFF.

This clone was seen a few times. The identical CDR3 is also encoded by other nucleotide sequences in the sample. The J gene is TRBJ1-6, the V gene TRBV25-1; perhaps TRBD1 as D (5 bases). The CDR3 has 15 residues. Germline-derived CDR1 and CDR2 are MGHDK and SYGVNS. The V end was cut by 2 bases, the J end by 5 bases, with 10 bases between. The CDR3 loop reads CASSELDRDNSPLHF. CDR3 DNA: TGTGCCAGCAGTGAACTTGACAGAGATAATTCACCCCTCCACTTT.

The chain joins TRBV28 to TRBJ2-1; 9 bases map to TRBD2. The CDR3 consists of 12 residues. Germline lookup yields CDR1 MDHEN and CDR2 SYDVKM. The V segment lost 8 bases and the J segment 7 bases; nucleotides outside the gene matches: 3. The CDR3 bases are TGTGCCAGCCGGCTAGCGGGAAATGAGCAGTTCTTC. Residues: CASRLAGNEQFF.

The chain carries TRBV18 and TRBJ2-7; D call uncertain. Germline CDR1 reads KGHSH; CDR2 reads LQKENI. V was cut by 6 bases and J by 0 bases, with 9 bases left in between. The CDR3 covers 13 residues. CDR3 in DNA: TGTGCCAGCTCGCCCAGGAGCTCCTACGAGCAGTACTTC. Protein product: CASSPRSSYEQYF.

V usage is TRBV7-2 and J usage is TRBJ2-1; TRBD2 matches at 7 bases. Germline V gives CDR1 SGHTA, CDR2 FQGNSA. J was trimmed by 0 bases and V by 3 bases; bases with no gene match: 2. This CDR3 spans 15 amino acids. The CDR3 bases are TGTGCCAGCAGCTTCGGGGGGAGCTCCTACAATGAGCAGTTCTTC. Protein product: CASSFGGSSYNEQFF.

This clone was detected once. The chain carries TRBV2 and TRBJ1-2, with D uncertain. CDR1 and CDR2 from the germline V gene are SNHLY and FYNNEI. The CDR3 length is 13 residues. Trimming stripped 2 bases from V and 4 bases from J, with 8 bases between. CDR3 sequence: CASSERGTYGYTF. The CDR3 bases are TGTGCCAGCAGTGAACGTGGCACCTATGGCTACACCTTC.

The rearrangement joins TRBV7-2 to TRBJ2-7, with a tentative D call TRBD1 (7 bases). Trimming removed 5 bases from V and 3 bases from J, with 20 bases in between. CDR3 length: 16 residues. The V gene's germline CDR1 is SGHTA and CDR2 FQGNSA. Here the CDR3 DNA reads TGTGCCAGCAGCCCACGATTAGGGCAGGGGGGCTACGAGCAGTACTTC. Its protein product is CASSPRLGQGGYEQYF.

The V and J genes are TRBV5-1 and TRBJ2-7; TRBD2 agrees at 9 bases. Germline V gene data show CDR1 as SGHRS and CDR2 as YFSETQ. J lost 3 bases, V lost 1 base, and 5 bases had no gene match. The CDR3 runs to 15 residues. The CDR3 DNA reads as TGCGCCAGCAGCTTGCGGCTAGCGGGGCTCTACGAGCAGTACTTC. Encoded protein: CASSLRLAGLYEQYF.

The chain employs TRBV4-1 and TRBJ2-7, with TRBD2 as a possible D gene (6 bases). The CDR3 contains 17 residues. Germline values: CDR1 MGHRA, CDR2 YSYEKL. V lost 4 bases, J lost 7 bases, and 26 bases lay in between. The CDR3 protein is CASSPAGGAGSNREQYF. The CDR3 bases are TGCGCCAGCAGCCCCGCGGGCGGAGCGGGCTCTAATCGGGAGCAGTACTTC.

The chain employs TRBV6-6 and TRBJ2-7, with D unclear. Germline V lookup: CDR1 MNHNY, CDR2 SVGAGI (reference sequence). The CDR3 has 14 residues. V was trimmed by 2 bases and J by 3 bases, leaving 11 bases between them. The CDR3 DNA reads TGTGCCAGCAGTTACCCGGACGGAAGCTACGAGCAGTACTTC. As protein: CASSYPDGSYEQYF.

The genes are TRBV4-2 and TRBJ2-7; a possible D gene is TRBD1 (5 bases). The CDR3 is 11 amino acids. Trimming cost V 5 bases and J 5 bases, with 7 bases left between them. Germline-derived CDR1 and CDR2 are LGHNA and YNFKEQ. CDR3 loop: CASSGQDEQYF. Here the CDR3 DNA reads TGTGCCAGCAGCGGACAAGACGAGCAGTACTTC.

The chain employs TRBV7-9 and TRBJ2-1; unclear D gene. V lost 6 bases to trimming and J lost 9 bases, with 9 bases between them. Per the germline V gene, CDR1 is SEHNR and CDR2 is FQNEAQ (reference sequence). The length of the CDR3 is 11 residues. The CDR3 DNA follows: TGTGCCAGCAGTCAAGGGATTGAGCAGTTCTTC. Amino acids: CASSQGIEQFF.